These T cell receptor beta chains were read from a single sample in a study of control samples from healthy donors and cancer patients. TCRdb's table, derived via immunoSEQ multiplex PCR, lists solely in-frame clones and lacks some. This table has 260,000 or so clones, around 80% appearing once. What was sequenced was PBMCs. These receptors originate from an older woman with lung cancer. Both conserved end residues are part of each CDR3. Each record gives: V gene, clone size, D gene, J gene, CDR3 DNA, CDR3 protein. D genes are given only for firm matches. Rows may omit the clone size; those that give it use once, few, many or a size class.

v_gene: TRBV30; abundance: few; d_gene: NA; j_gene: TRBJ2-5; CDR3nt: TGTGCCTGGAGTTTGGACCTCTTAGGAGAGACCCAGTACTTC; CDR3aa: CAWSLDLLGETQYF
v_gene: TRBV6-4; abundance: NA; d_gene: TRBD2; j_gene: TRBJ2-1; CDR3nt: TGTGCCAGCAGTGTAGCGGGAGCTCTACACTATGAGCAGTTCTTC; CDR3aa: CASSVAGALHYEQFF
v_gene: TRBV29-1; abundance: NA; d_gene: NA; j_gene: TRBJ1-1; CDR3nt: TGCAGCGTCTTCGACAGGCTGAACACTGAAGCTTTCTTT; CDR3aa: CSVFDRLNTEAFF
v_gene: TRBV15; abundance: NA; d_gene: NA; j_gene: TRBJ2-7; CDR3nt: TGTGCCACCAGCAGAGGGGGATATGGCGAGCAGTACTTC; CDR3aa: CATSRGGYGEQYF
v_gene: TRBV28; abundance: once; d_gene: TRBD1; j_gene: TRBJ2-7; CDR3nt: TGTGCCAGCAGTTCGGGACAGGGACGGGGGGACTACGAGCAGTACTTC; CDR3aa: CASSSGQGRGDYEQYF
v_gene: TRBV27; abundance: once; d_gene: NA; j_gene: TRBJ1-1; CDR3nt: TGTGCCAGCAGTTTAGTGACAGGAGGGGCTTTCTTT; CDR3aa: CASSLVTGGAFF
v_gene: TRBV7-2; abundance: NA; d_gene: TRBD1; j_gene: TRBJ2-5; CDR3nt: TGTGCCAGCAGTGTGGCTGGACAGGGACTGCAAGAGACCCAGTACTTC; CDR3aa: CASSVAGQGLQETQYF
v_gene: TRBV7-9; abundance: NA; d_gene: NA; j_gene: TRBJ1-1; CDR3nt: TGTGCCAGCAGCTTAATTAGTAACACTGAAGCTTTCTTT; CDR3aa: CASSLISNTEAFF
v_gene: TRBV24-1; abundance: NA; d_gene: NA; j_gene: TRBJ2-2; CDR3nt: TGTGCCACCAGTGGTCGGGGGTATAACACCGGGGAGCTGTTTTTT; CDR3aa: CATSGRGYNTGELFF
v_gene: TRBV5-1; abundance: NA; d_gene: TRBD2; j_gene: TRBJ2-3; CDR3nt: TGCGCCAGCAGCTTGGGACTAGCGGGATTCACAGATACGCAGTATTTT; CDR3aa: CASSLGLAGFTDTQYF
v_gene: TRBV19; abundance: NA; d_gene: NA; j_gene: TRBJ1-3; CDR3nt: TGTGCCAGTAGTATAACCGGACAGCTCCTCTCTGGAAACACCATATATTTT; CDR3aa: CASSITGQLLSGNTIYF
v_gene: TRBV2; abundance: NA; d_gene: NA; j_gene: TRBJ1-6; CDR3nt: TGTGCCAGTACCCGGGACGGACGGAATTCACCCCTCCACTTT; CDR3aa: CASTRDGRNSPLHF
v_gene: TRBV18; abundance: NA; d_gene: TRBD2; j_gene: TRBJ2-1; CDR3nt: TGTGCCAGCTCACCACCGGAGGGGACTAGCAGGAGCGTAGAGCAGTTCTTC; CDR3aa: CASSPPEGTSRSVEQFF
v_gene: TRBV3-1/TRBV3-2; abundance: NA; d_gene: NA; j_gene: TRBJ1-5; CDR3nt: TGTGCCAGCAGCCAAGATCATGGGGGCTATCAGCCCCAGCATTTT; CDR3aa: CASSQDHGGYQPQHF
v_gene: TRBV7-3; abundance: NA; d_gene: NA; j_gene: TRBJ2-1; CDR3nt: TGTGCCAGCAGCTTAACGGGATCAGCGGGTGTTTACAATGAGCAGTTCTTC; CDR3aa: CASSLTGSAGVYNEQFF
v_gene: TRBV4-1; abundance: few; d_gene: TRBD1; j_gene: TRBJ1-2; CDR3nt: TGCGCCAGCAGCCAACAACCGGGACAGGGATCCTATGGCTACACCTTC; CDR3aa: CASSQQPGQGSYGYTF
v_gene: TRBV28; abundance: NA; d_gene: TRBD1; j_gene: TRBJ1-5; CDR3nt: TGTGCCAGCAGTCCCCGGACAGGGGTCAATCAGCCCCAGCATTTT; CDR3aa: CASSPRTGVNQPQHF
v_gene: TRBV20-1; abundance: few; d_gene: NA; j_gene: TRBJ2-1; CDR3nt: TGCAGTGCTAGTTTATCCTACAATGAGCAGTTCTTC; CDR3aa: CSASLSYNEQFF
v_gene: TRBV29-1; abundance: NA; d_gene: NA; j_gene: TRBJ2-5; CDR3nt: TGCAGCGTTGAAGATCATTACGGAGGGGAGACCCAGTACTTC; CDR3aa: CSVEDHYGGETQYF
v_gene: TRBV5-1; abundance: NA; d_gene: TRBD1; j_gene: TRBJ2-2; CDR3nt: TGCGCCAGCGGGACAGGGGGGAACACCGGGGAGCTGTTTTTT; CDR3aa: CASGTGGNTGELFF
v_gene: TRBV2; abundance: NA; d_gene: NA; j_gene: TRBJ1-1; CDR3nt: TGTGCCAGCACTTCTCTGGGAGGGCAGGCTGAAGCTTTCTTT; CDR3aa: CASTSLGGQAEAFF
v_gene: TRBV24-1; abundance: NA; d_gene: TRBD2; j_gene: TRBJ2-5; CDR3nt: TGTGCCACCAGTGGGACGGGAGGGTACCAAGAGACCCAGTACTTC; CDR3aa: CATSGTGGYQETQYF
v_gene: TRBV9; abundance: once; d_gene: NA; j_gene: TRBJ2-7; CDR3nt: TGTGCCAGCAGCGTAGCGGTTGGGGAGCAGTACTTC; CDR3aa: CASSVAVGEQYF
v_gene: TRBV7-6; abundance: NA; d_gene: TRBD2; j_gene: TRBJ2-3; CDR3nt: TGTGCCAGCAGCCTGGGAGCGGGAGGGGCAGATACGCAGTATTTT; CDR3aa: CASSLGAGGADTQYF
v_gene: TRBV5-4; abundance: NA; d_gene: NA; j_gene: TRBJ1-5; CDR3nt: TGTGCCAGCAGCCCCGGGACGGATAATCAGCCCCAGCATTTT; CDR3aa: CASSPGTDNQPQHF
v_gene: TRBV3-1/TRBV3-2; abundance: NA; d_gene: TRBD2; j_gene: TRBJ2-1; CDR3nt: TGTGCCAGCAGCCAAGGGCGGGGGGGCCGTGAGCAGTTCTTC; CDR3aa: CASSQGRGGREQFF
v_gene: TRBV28; abundance: NA; d_gene: NA; j_gene: TRBJ1-2; CDR3nt: TGTGCCAGCAGTCCCCTCACAGGGAAAGGGAGCTATGGCTACACCTTC; CDR3aa: CASSPLTGKGSYGYTF
v_gene: TRBV19; abundance: NA; d_gene: NA; j_gene: TRBJ2-7; CDR3nt: TGTGCCAGTAGAGCCTACGAGCAGTACTTC; CDR3aa: CASRAYEQYF
v_gene: TRBV4-1; abundance: NA; d_gene: NA; j_gene: TRBJ1-1; CDR3nt: TGCGCCAGCAGCCAACCAACCAAGGGGTACACTGAAGCTTTCTTT; CDR3aa: CASSQPTKGYTEAFF
v_gene: TRBV2; abundance: NA; d_gene: NA; j_gene: TRBJ2-7; CDR3nt: TGTGCCAGCAGCCCGGACTTCCCCTACGAGCAGTACTTC; CDR3aa: CASSPDFPYEQYF
v_gene: TRBV28; abundance: NA; d_gene: NA; j_gene: TRBJ1-1; CDR3nt: TGTGCCAGCAGCTCCACCGGGACCGAAGCTTTCTTT; CDR3aa: CASSSTGTEAFF
v_gene: TRBV9; abundance: few; d_gene: NA; j_gene: TRBJ2-2; CDR3nt: TGTGCCAGCAGCGTAGTGGGGACAAGCACCGGGGAGCTGTTTTTT; CDR3aa: CASSVVGTSTGELFF
v_gene: TRBV5-1; abundance: NA; d_gene: NA; j_gene: TRBJ1-1; CDR3nt: TGCGCCAGCAGCTTGGGGGCAGGGAGTACGAACACTGAAGCTTTCTTT; CDR3aa: CASSLGAGSTNTEAFF
v_gene: TRBV5-1; abundance: NA; d_gene: NA; j_gene: TRBJ1-2; CDR3nt: TGCGCCAGCAGCTTGGAGGGGAACTATGGCTACACCTTC; CDR3aa: CASSLEGNYGYTF
v_gene: TRBV19; abundance: NA; d_gene: NA; j_gene: TRBJ1-1; CDR3nt: TGTGCCAGTAGTATGGGGGGAGTGAGAAACACTGAAGCTTTCTTT; CDR3aa: CASSMGGVRNTEAFF
v_gene: TRBV9; abundance: NA; d_gene: NA; j_gene: TRBJ1-2; CDR3nt: TGTGCCAGCAGCGTAGGTCCACTCAGGGATGGCTACACCTTC; CDR3aa: CASSVGPLRDGYTF
v_gene: TRBV5-8; abundance: NA; d_gene: NA; j_gene: TRBJ2-1; CDR3nt: TGTGCCAGCAGCTTGAAAGACTGGCCCCACAATGAGCAGTTCTTC; CDR3aa: CASSLKDWPHNEQFF
v_gene: TRBV3-1/TRBV3-2; abundance: NA; d_gene: NA; j_gene: TRBJ2-1; CDR3nt: TGTGCCAGCAGCCTAGAAGCGGGTCGCCCCGTCAATGAGCAGTTCTTC; CDR3aa: CASSLEAGRPVNEQFF
v_gene: TRBV7-9; abundance: NA; d_gene: TRBD1; j_gene: TRBJ2-7; CDR3nt: TGTGCCAGCAGCTTACTGGACAGGGTTTACGAGCAGTACTTC; CDR3aa: CASSLLDRVYEQYF
v_gene: TRBV3-1/TRBV3-2; abundance: NA; d_gene: NA; j_gene: TRBJ2-7; CDR3nt: TGTGCCAGCAGCCGTCGGGACGAGCAGTACTTC; CDR3aa: CASSRRDEQYF
v_gene: TRBV2; abundance: NA; d_gene: NA; j_gene: TRBJ2-7; CDR3nt: TGTGCCAGGGGGGTTTATCAGGCGGCCTACGAGCAGTACTTC; CDR3aa: CARGVYQAAYEQYF
v_gene: TRBV12-5; abundance: NA; d_gene: NA; j_gene: TRBJ2-7; CDR3nt: TGTGCTAGTGGTTCCCCTCAGAGGACCGAGCAGTACTTC; CDR3aa: CASGSPQRTEQYF
v_gene: TRBV4-1; abundance: NA; d_gene: TRBD2; j_gene: TRBJ2-3; CDR3nt: TGCGCCAGCAGCCTATCGACTAGCGGGAGTAATACGCAGTATTTT; CDR3aa: CASSLSTSGSNTQYF
v_gene: TRBV23-1; abundance: NA; d_gene: TRBD1; j_gene: TRBJ2-7; CDR3nt: TGCGCCAGCAGTCAATCGCCGGGACAGGGGGCCCACGAGCAGTACTTC; CDR3aa: CASSQSPGQGAHEQYF
v_gene: TRBV12-3/TRBV12-4; abundance: NA; d_gene: NA; j_gene: TRBJ1-5; CDR3nt: TGTGCCAGCAGTTTTGGGGGAAATCAGCCCCAGCATTTT; CDR3aa: CASSFGGNQPQHF
v_gene: TRBV18; abundance: NA; d_gene: TRBD2; j_gene: TRBJ2-1; CDR3nt: TGTGCCAGCTCACCGGGACTACCCTACAATGAGCAGTTCTTC; CDR3aa: CASSPGLPYNEQFF
v_gene: TRBV12-5; abundance: NA; d_gene: NA; j_gene: TRBJ2-2; CDR3nt: TGTGCTAGTGGCCCTTCAACACCGTCGAACACCGGGGAGCTGTTTTTT; CDR3aa: CASGPSTPSNTGELFF
v_gene: TRBV5-1; abundance: NA; d_gene: TRBD2; j_gene: TRBJ2-1; CDR3nt: TGCGCCAGCAGCTCCAGCGGGGGGACGGGGGGAGGTGAGCAGTTCTTC; CDR3aa: CASSSSGGTGGGEQFF
v_gene: TRBV24-1; abundance: NA; d_gene: TRBD1; j_gene: TRBJ2-7; CDR3nt: TGTGCCACCAGTGATTTGTCCCCACAGGGGTACTACGAGCAGTACTTC; CDR3aa: CATSDLSPQGYYEQYF
v_gene: TRBV7-3; abundance: NA; d_gene: NA; j_gene: TRBJ1-1; CDR3nt: TGTGCCAGCAGCCCCGGGGGGGGACCGGGCACTGAAGCTTTCTTT; CDR3aa: CASSPGGGPGTEAFF
v_gene: TRBV7-9; abundance: once; d_gene: NA; j_gene: TRBJ2-1; CDR3nt: TGTGCCAGCAGCCCCGGGACCAATGAGCAGTTCTTC; CDR3aa: CASSPGTNEQFF
v_gene: TRBV10-3; abundance: NA; d_gene: NA; j_gene: TRBJ2-5; CDR3nt: TGTGCCATCAGTGATCCCGGGGATATGGAAGAGACCCAGTACTTC; CDR3aa: CAISDPGDMEETQYF
v_gene: TRBV3-1/TRBV3-2; abundance: NA; d_gene: NA; j_gene: TRBJ2-3; CDR3nt: TGTGCCAGCACCCGAGGTAATACGCAGTATTTT; CDR3aa: CASTRGNTQYF
v_gene: TRBV5-5; abundance: NA; d_gene: TRBD2; j_gene: TRBJ2-5; CDR3nt: TGTGCCAGCAGACCCGGACTAGCGGGGGGCCCCCAAGAGACCCAGTACTTC; CDR3aa: CASRPGLAGGPQETQYF